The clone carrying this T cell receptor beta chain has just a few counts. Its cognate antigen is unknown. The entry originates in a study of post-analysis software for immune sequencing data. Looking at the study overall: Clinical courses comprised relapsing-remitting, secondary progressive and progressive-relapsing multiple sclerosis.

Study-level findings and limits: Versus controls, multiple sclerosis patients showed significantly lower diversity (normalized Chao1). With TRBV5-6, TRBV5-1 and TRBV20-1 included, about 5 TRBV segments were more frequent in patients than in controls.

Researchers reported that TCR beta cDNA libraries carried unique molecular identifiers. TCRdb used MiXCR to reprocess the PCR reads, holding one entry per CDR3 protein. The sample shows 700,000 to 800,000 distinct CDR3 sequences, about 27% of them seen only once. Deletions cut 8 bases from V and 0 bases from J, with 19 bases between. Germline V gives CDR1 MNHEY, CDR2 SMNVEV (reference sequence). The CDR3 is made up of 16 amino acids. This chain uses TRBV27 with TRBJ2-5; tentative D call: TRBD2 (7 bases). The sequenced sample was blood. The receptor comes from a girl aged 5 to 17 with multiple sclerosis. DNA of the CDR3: TGTGCCAGCCGGTTCAGGCGGGGGCGGAACCAAGAGACCCAGTACTTC. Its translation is CASRFRRGRNQETQYF.